This T cell receptor beta chain is from a study of blood T cell repertoires in COVID-19. V was clipped by 2 bases and J by 4 bases, with 9 bases between them. CDR3 size: 14 residues. Germline V gene lookup returns CDR1 SEHNR and CDR2 FQNEAQ (reference sequence). In the authors' workflow: The authors estimated nucleated cell counts from reference gene primer amplification. The method was immunoSEQ multiplex PCR; TCRdb's version includes in-frame clones alone and lacks a portion of them. That table is the source of V, J and clone size, and D and trimming were worked out from the DNA. Of around 200,000 clones listed, 87% were seen once; the top ten hold around 2.7%.

The chain uses TRBV7-9 and TRBJ2-1, with D possibly TRBD1 on 5 matching bases. The sample taken for sequencing was peripheral blood. The receptor was isolated from a middle-aged man with active or convalescent COVID-19. The CDR3, as DNA: TGTGCCAGCAGCTTATCCACAGGTTACAATGAGCAGTTCTTC. This sequence encodes CASSLSTGYNEQFF.